Each of the 15 T cell receptor beta chains below was sequenced from the same sample in a study of shared T cell receptors in the human thymus. Libraries were prepared by immunoSEQ multiplex PCR; TCRdb keeps only in-frame clonotypes and omits some of them. The repertoire holds hundreds of thousands of clones, around 85% seen once, with roughly 0.01% in the top ten. These data also formed part of another study, on human thymus T cells.

Sequenced input: thymocytes. All receptors derive from a girl less than two years old with a congenital heart defect.

The genes are TRBV7-2 and TRBJ2-1; D might be TRBD2 (7 bases). The V gene's germline CDR1 is SGHTA and CDR2 FQGNSA. The CDR3 runs 15 residues. V dropped 5 bases and J dropped 7 bases, with 18 bases sitting between them. The CDR3 loop reads CASSPLGGGPNEQFF. CDR3 in DNA: TGTGCCAGCAGCCCCCTGGGGGGGGGCCCAAATGAGCAGTTCTTC.

This clone turned up a few times. The rearrangement links TRBV5-1 to TRBJ2-5; 8 nucleotides match TRBD1. CDR3 length: 15 residues. Germline assignment: CDR1 SGHRS and CDR2 YFSETQ. Germline trimming cut 6 bases from V and 0 bases from J; bases unmatched to any gene: 7. CDR3 loop: CASTVIQGDQETQYF. In DNA, the CDR3 is TGCGCCAGCACCGTCATACAGGGGGACCAAGAGACCCAGTACTTC. Full variable domain (remainder filled in from reference TRBV5-1 and TRBJ2-5): KAGVTQTPRYLIKTRGQQVTLSCSPISGHRSVSWYQQTPGQGLQFLFEYFSETQRNKGNFPGRFSGRQFSNSRSEMNVSTLELGDSALYLCASTVIQGDQETQYFGPGTRLLVL.

The rearrangement joins TRBV13 to TRBJ1-3; D perhaps matches TRBD1 (6 bases). With 3 bases removed from V and 0 bases from J, the gap between germline ends came to 12 bases. This CDR3 spans 16 amino acids. Looked up from germline, CDR1 is PRHDT and CDR2 is FYEKMQ (reference sequence). CDR3 amino acids: CASSLNRESSGNTIYF. CDR3 nucleotides: TGTGCCAGCAGCTTGAACAGGGAAAGCTCTGGAAACACCATATATTTT.

The chain joins TRBV4-1 to TRBJ2-5; D may be TRBD2 (5 bases). Germline loops: CDR1 MGHRA, CDR2 YSYEKL. V gave up 0 bases and J gave up 5 bases, with 16 bases separating them. The CDR3 loop spans 16 amino acids. CDR3 region: CASSQEGPGRRETQYF. In DNA, the CDR3 is TGCGCCAGCAGCCAAGAAGGCCCGGGGAGAAGGGAGACCCAGTACTTC.

This chain links TRBV4-2 with TRBJ2-7; D is uncertain. Looked up from germline, CDR1 is LGHNA and CDR2 is YNFKEQ. This CDR3 is built from 18 residues. Trimming cost V 1 base and J 0 bases, with 19 bases left between them. Here the CDR3 reads CASSQVPEVAWSSYEQYF. DNA of the CDR3: TGTGCCAGCAGCCAAGTTCCTGAGGTAGCATGGAGCTCCTACGAGCAGTACTTC.

V is TRBV13 and J is TRBJ2-7; unclear D gene. The CDR3 covers 11 residues. The V end was cut by 7 bases, the J end by 1 base, with 5 bases between. Germline V lookup: CDR1 PRHDT, CDR2 FYEKMQ (reference sequence). CDR3 protein: CASTLSYEQYF. CDR3 nucleotide sequence: TGTGCCAGCACCCTATCCTACGAGCAGTACTTC.

The chain employs TRBV6-1 and TRBJ2-2, with D perhaps TRBD2 (5 bases). V lost 10 bases to trimming and J lost 3 bases, with 15 bases between them. The CDR3 is made up of 14 amino acids. The germline V gene encodes CDR1 MNHNS and CDR2 SASEGT. CDR3 sequence: CAIPGNGDTGELFF. The DNA of the CDR3 is TGTGCCATTCCCGGAAACGGGGACACCGGGGAGCTGTTTTTT.

V and J are TRBV6-1 and TRBJ1-1, with 7 bases lining up with TRBD1. The CDR3 is 14 residues long. Germline V gene sequence: CDR1 MNHNS, CDR2 SASEGT. The junction had 6 bases not matched to a gene; V was cut back by 7 bases and J by 1 base. The CDR3 nucleotides read TGTGCCAGCATGTTAAGGGGGCCGAACACTGAAGCTTTCTTT. It yields the protein CASMLRGPNTEAFF.

The rearrangement uses TRBV10-3 and TRBJ1-2; no definite D call. This CDR3 spans 13 amino acids. V gave up 5 bases and J gave up 3 bases, with 10 bases separating them. The germline V gene encodes CDR1 ENHRY and CDR2 SYGVKD. The CDR3 nucleotides are TGTGCCATCAGTTCTGTAATCTACTATGGCTACACCTTC. Translation gives CAISSVIYYGYTF.

This clone was picked up one time. The chain couples TRBV2 to TRBJ2-3; TRBD1 aligns across 7 bases. CDR3 length: 18 amino acids. The germline gives CDR1 SNHLY, CDR2 FYNNEI. V was clipped by 8 bases and J by 5 bases; unmatched bases: 22. The CDR3 spells CASYTNHYKEDRQDTQYF. The CDR3 region has the DNA TGTGCCAGCTATACGAACCATTACAAAGAGGACAGGCAAGATACGCAGTATTTT.

The V call is TRBV7-6, the J call TRBJ2-5; a possible D gene is TRBD2 (6 bases). This CDR3 contains 15 residues. From germline, CDR1 is SGHVS and CDR2 FNYEAQ. Trimming cost V 8 bases and J 5 bases, with 21 bases left between them. CDR3 protein: CASCAQGGSMETQYF. CDR3 in DNA: TGTGCCAGCTGTGCGCAGGGAGGTTCAATGGAGACCCAGTACTTC.

The chain links TRBV5-4 to TRBJ1-2; 7 bases map to TRBD1. The length of the CDR3 is 18 residues. The junction had 15 bases not matched to a gene; V was cut back by 4 bases and J by 0 bases. Germline CDR1 SGHNT, CDR2 YYREEE (reference sequence). CDR3 DNA: TGTGCCAGCAGCCCGCTCGGGACAGTCCAAAGGCCTAACTATGGCTACACCTTC. Its translation is CASSPLGTVQRPNYGYTF.

This clone has only a few counts. DNA of the CDR3: TGTGCCAGCAGCGCTGTTGCGGGGAGAACCTACGAGCAGTACTTC. It is translated as CASSAVAGRTYEQYF. The V gene is TRBV7-2, the J gene TRBJ2-7; D may be TRBD2 (6 bases). The CDR3 runs to 15 residues. From germline, CDR1 is SGHTA and CDR2 FQGNSA. The V end lost 5 bases, the J end lost 2 bases, and 16 bases lay between the germline ends. Full variable domain (outside the CDR3, taken from reference TRBV7-2 and TRBJ2-7): GAGVSQSPSNKVTEKGKDVELRCDPISGHTALYWYRQSLGQGLEFLIYFQGNSAPDKSGLPSDRFSAERTGGSVSTLTIQRTQQEDSAVYLCASSAVAGRTYEQYFGPGTRLTVT.

This clone was found once. The chain carries TRBV15 and TRBJ2-2; 10 bases align to TRBD1. The V and J ends lost 5 bases and 3 bases, in that order; junction bases with no gene match: 3. The CDR3 runs 15 residues. Germline V lookup: CDR1 LNHNV, CDR2 YYDKDF (reference sequence). The CDR3 protein is CATSPGQGHTGELFF. The CDR3 nucleotides read TGTGCCACCAGCCCGGGACAGGGGCACACCGGGGAGCTGTTTTTT.

CDR3 amino acids: CASSLQTSVSYEQYF. In nucleotides, the CDR3 is TGTGCCAGCAGCCTCCAGACTAGCGTGTCCTACGAGCAGTACTTC. The chain has TRBV7-2 and TRBJ2-7, with 8 bases that match TRBD2. V was clipped by 5 bases and J by 1 base; unmatched bases: 7. The CDR3 consists of 15 residues. Germline CDR1 reads SGHTA; CDR2 reads FQGNSA.